This TCR beta chain was retrieved from a study of cytomegalovirus exposure and HLA in healthy donors. The PCR had 60 Vbeta and 13 Jbeta primers. Only in-frame clones appear in the TCRdb table, and some are missing; sequencing was by immunoSEQ multiplex PCR. The sample gives about 150,000 clones, 76% of which show up once; 2.5% to 3.5% is in the top ten. Germline lookup yields CDR1 ENHRY and CDR2 SYGVKD. Trimming at V came to 10 bases and at J to 3 bases, leaving 7 bases not matched to a gene. This CDR3 region has 15 residues. This clone appeared a single time. The rearrangement uses TRBV10-3 and TRBJ1-4, with 11 positions matching TRBD1. This sequence originates from a male donor in good health and CMV-seronegative. Sequenced: PBMCs. CDR3 region: CATRTGGASNEKLFF. The CDR3 nucleotides read TGTGCCACCCGGACAGGGGGCGCATCTAATGAAAAACTGTTTTTT.